This passage covers 27 T cell receptor beta chains from one sample sequenced in a study of T-cell reconstitution after alpha-beta-depleted transplantation in children (dated by TCRdb to 2016 to 2018). The label giving this sample's treatment or condition can be read as: allogeneic hematopoietic cell transplantation with graft depleted of TCRalphabeta T cells and CD19 B cells. Receptor amplification or capture employed PCR. Sequencing used an Illumina HiSeq 2500. TCR libraries were prepared with molecular barcoding, using unique molecular identifiers to normalize TCRbeta repertoire quantification. TCRdb applied fastp at Q25 and MiXCR to the public reads, then kept only in-frame beta chains. Each CDR3 protein gets just one entry, which takes the most common genes and DNA from the rows behind it. Present in this sample are over 200,000 distinct CDR3 sequences, approximately 15% of which were seen just once. Clones ranked in the top ten supply around two fifths of the sample.

Material: PBMCs, mostly from graft donor cells, obtained 360 days after TCRalphabeta/CD19-depleted stem cell transplant. These receptors all come from a male patient aged 2 to 10 who had a stem cell transplant for acute lymphoblastic leukemia, so the T cells may come from the graft donor.

The chain combines TRBV5-1 with TRBJ1-5; 9 bases are a match to TRBD1. CDR1 is SGHRS, CDR2 YFSETQ, per germline. The V segment lost 7 bases and the J segment 4 bases; nucleotides outside the gene matches: 6. This CDR3 region has 14 residues. In DNA, the CDR3 is TGCGCCAGCGCCTCCGGGACAGGGAATCAGCCCCAGCATTTT. This sequence encodes CASASGTGNQPQHF.

Ten or more counts support this clonotype. V usage is TRBV2 and J usage is TRBJ2-7, with D unresolved. V shed 6 bases and J shed 3 bases, with 6 bases lying between them. This CDR3 is built from 11 residues. Germline CDR1 reads SNHLY; CDR2 reads FYNNEI. The CDR3 DNA reads TGTGCCAGCAGCGCAAGCTACGAGCAGTACTTC. The encoded protein is CASSASYEQYF.

This clonotype was seen many times. This chain links TRBV5-6 with TRBJ2-3; D is possibly TRBD1 (6 bases). Germline V gene sequence: CDR1 SGHDT, CDR2 YYEEEE. The CDR3 is 16 residues long. Trimming took off 6 bases at V and 5 bases at J, with 22 bases between the two ends. CDR3 DNA: TGTGCCAGCACCCCTGTGGCTTCAGGGGCTGAAGATACGCAGTATTTT. It specifies CASTPVASGAEDTQYF.

Of note for this clonotype: Since the CDR3 does not end with the conserved phenylalanine or tryptophan, this likely comes from a read error. The V call is TRBV27, the J call TRBJ1-4; D remains unclear. CDR3 length: 15 residues. Germline assignment: CDR1 MNHEY and CDR2 SMNVEV (reference sequence). V was cut by 4 bases and J by 5 bases, with 14 bases left in between. The CDR3 here is CASSSRTAPNEKLFY. As DNA, the CDR3 is TGTGCCAGCAGTTCCAGGACCGCGCCCAATGAAAAACTGTTTTAT.

This clonotype was seen many times. This chain links TRBV7-2 with TRBJ2-1, with D possibly TRBD2 on 5 matching bases. CDR1 and CDR2 from the germline V gene are SGHTA and FQGNSA. Trimming took 4 bases from V and 9 from J, leaving 13 bases between them. This CDR3 has 13 residues. CDR3 sequence (DNA): TGTGCCAGCAGCTCCACCGGCGGGCTTGAGCAGTTCTTC. This sequence encodes CASSSTGGLEQFF.

The chain recombines TRBV4-2 with TRBJ2-3, with TRBD2 as a possible D gene (5 bases). The CDR3 is 17 amino acids. The ends were cut back, 1 base at V and 4 bases at J, with 18 bases in the middle. In germline, CDR1 is LGHNA, CDR2 YNFKEQ. The CDR3 DNA reads TGTGCCAGCAGCCAAGTTTTCAACGGGAAGTGGGCAGATACGCAGTATTTT. It is translated as CASSQVFNGKWADTQYF.

V and J are TRBV5-6 and TRBJ2-5; D is possibly TRBD2 (6 bases). Deletions cut 1 base from V and 4 bases from J, with 20 bases between. Per germline, CDR1 SGHDT and CDR2 YYEEEE. This CDR3 comprises 17 residues. The CDR3 nucleotides read TGTGCCAGCAGCTTGCTGCTTTCTGGAGGGATAGGAGAGACCCAGTACTTC. Translated: CASSLLLSGGIGETQYF.

A few counts support this clonotype. The chain is built from TRBV10-3 and TRBJ2-3; 7 bases line up with TRBD2. Germline values: CDR1 ENHRY, CDR2 SYGVKD. V was clipped by 9 bases and J by 0 bases; unmatched bases: 3. CDR3 length: 13 residues. In DNA form, the CDR3 reads TGTGCCATGGCGGGGGATAGCACAGATACGCAGTATTTT. The encoded protein is CAMAGDSTDTQYF.

This clonotype has at least ten counts. The V gene is TRBV7-8, the J gene TRBJ1-4; no definite D call. The V and J ends lost 5 bases and 7 bases respectively, with 17 bases between them. The CDR3 runs 15 residues. The germline V gene has CDR1 SGHVS and CDR2 FQNEAQ. The CDR3 spells CASSPVEGSGEKLFF. CDR3 nucleotide sequence: TGTGCCAGCAGCCCCGTGGAGGGTTCGGGTGAAAAACTGTTTTTT.

This clonotype came up many times. The rearrangement joins TRBV6-1 to TRBJ1-3; no reliable D call. The CDR3 loop spans 14 amino acids. Trimming removed 5 bases from V and 0 bases from J, with 8 bases in between. In germline, CDR1 is MNHNS, CDR2 SASEGT. The CDR3 loop is CASSPMVSGNTIYF. Here the CDR3 DNA reads TGTGCCAGCAGTCCGATGGTCTCTGGAAACACCATATATTTT.

Concerning this clonotype itself: The junction departs from the called germline gene at one end, perhaps through a read error. V usage is TRBV18 and J usage is TRBJ2-7; 13 bases fit TRBD2. This CDR3 is 14 amino acids long. Germline V gives CDR1 KGHSH, CDR2 LQKENI. The CDR3 reads CASSPGLAGYEQYF. The CDR3 nucleotides are TGCGCCAGCAGCCCGGGACTAGCGGGATACGAGCAGTACTTC.

The chain recombines TRBV5-1 with TRBJ1-4; D uncertain. The V gene lost 2 bases and the J gene lost 10 bases, with 12 bases spanning the gap. Looked up from germline, CDR1 is SGHRS and CDR2 is YFSETQ. This CDR3 has 13 amino acids. CDR3 residues: CASSLSLGRKLFF. The CDR3 nucleotides read TGCGCCAGCAGCTTATCTTTGGGCAGAAAACTGTTTTTT.

This clonotype has at least ten counts. The chain is built from TRBV29-1 and TRBJ2-7; 9 bases are a match to TRBD1. From germline, CDR1 is SQVTM and CDR2 ANQGSEA. There are 13 residues in the CDR3. Trimming cost V 6 bases and J 5 bases; bases outside gene matches: 8. CDR3 nucleotides: TGCAGCGTAGCCACAGGGGGCTACGACGAGCAGTACTTC. Translation: CSVATGGYDEQYF.

The chain employs TRBV6-2 or TRBV6-3 and TRBJ2-5, with TRBD2 matching 7 bases. Germline V CDR1 and CDR2: MNHEY, SVGEGT. V was pared by 6 bases and J by 4 bases, with 2 bases of the junction left unmatched. The CDR3 totals 12 residues. CDR3 amino acids: CASRGGLETQYF. For the CDR3, the DNA is TGTGCCAGCAGGGGGGGGTTAGAGACCCAGTACTTC.

Ten or more counts support this clonotype. V gene TRBV28 combines with J gene TRBJ1-2, with 7 bases identical to TRBD1. V was clipped by 6 bases and J by 0 bases; unmatched bases: 4. The CDR3 spans 14 residues. From germline, CDR1 is MDHEN and CDR2 SYDVKM. CDR3 protein: CASSRTGANYGYTF. The CDR3 DNA sequence: TGTGCCAGCAGCCGTACAGGGGCTAACTATGGCTACACCTTC.

At least ten counts were recorded for this clonotype. The V and J genes are TRBV7-2 and TRBJ2-3; D uncertain. V gave up 0 bases and J gave up 4 bases, with 2 bases separating them. CDR1 SGHTA and CDR2 FQGNSA come from the germline V gene. The CDR3 has 12 residues. CDR3 in amino acids: CASSLAPDTQYF. CDR3 DNA sequence: TGTGCCAGCAGCTTAGCGCCAGATACGCAGTATTTT.

This clonotype was detected a few times. This chain connects TRBV5-5 to TRBJ1-1, with 8 bases identical to TRBD1. This CDR3 spans 14 amino acids. Trimming took 4 bases from V and 5 from J; bases not matched to a gene: 7. The germline V gene encodes CDR1 SGHKS and CDR2 YYEKEE (reference sequence). DNA for the CDR3: TGTGCCAGCAGCCTTCACAGGGGGACGACTGAAGCTTTCTTT. This encodes CASSLHRGTTEAFF. Full variable domain (rest looked up from reference TRBV5-5 and TRBJ1-1): DAGVTQSPTHLIKTRGQQVTLRCSPISGHKSVSWYQQVLGQGPQFIFQYYEKEERGRGNFPDRFSARQFPNYSSELNVNALLLGDSALYLCASSLHRGTTEAFFGQGTRLTVV.

The table lists this clonotype with a few counts. V gene TRBV11-2 combines with J gene TRBJ1-5; the D gene is possibly TRBD1 (5 bases). V was pared by 5 bases and J by 0 bases, with 11 bases between. The CDR3 is 15 residues long. The germline V gene encodes CDR1 SGHAT and CDR2 FQNNGV. The CDR3 DNA reads TGTGCCAGCAGCCCGCAGGGAGATAGCAATCAGCCCCAGCATTTT. Translated: CASSPQGDSNQPQHF.

This clonotype turned up a few times. V and J are TRBV25-1 and TRBJ2-1; 11 bases line up with TRBD2. The CDR3 has 17 amino acids. Germline V gives CDR1 MGHDK, CDR2 SYGVNS. The V and J ends lost 4 bases and 0 bases, in that order; junction bases with no gene match: 5. In DNA, the CDR3 is TGTGCCAGCAGTGTAGTAGCGGGGGGGAGCTCCTACAATGAGCAGTTCTTC. Translation gives CASSVVAGGSSYNEQFF. Together with reference TRBV25-1 and TRBJ2-1, the CDR3 gives the full variable domain: EADIYQTPRYLVIGTGKKITLECSQTMGHDKMYWYQQDPGMELHLIHYSYGVNSTEKGDLSSESTVSRIRTEHFPLTLESARPSHTSQYLCASSVVAGGSSYNEQFFGPGTRLTVL.

This clonotype showed up many times. The CDR3 DNA follows: TGTGCCAGCAGTTGGATGGGGGATAATTCACCCCTCCACTTT. Protein product: CASSWMGDNSPLHF. The chain carries TRBV12-3 or TRBV12-4 and TRBJ1-6; tentatively, D is TRBD1 (5 bases). The CDR3 consists of 14 residues. V dropped 4 bases and J dropped 5 bases, with 9 bases sitting between them.

This clonotype was detected only a few times. The chain carries TRBV5-5 and TRBJ2-7; tentative D call: TRBD2 (6 bases). The CDR3 is 14 amino acids. Germline CDR1 is SGHKS and CDR2 is YYEKEE (reference sequence). V lost 6 bases to trimming and J lost 3 bases, with 16 bases between them. CDR3 loop: CASTGGREGYEQYF. CDR3 in DNA: TGTGCCAGCACCGGGGGTAGGGAAGGCTACGAGCAGTACTTC.

This clonotype was picked up a small number of times. The chain carries TRBV6-2 or TRBV6-3 and TRBJ1-5; D perhaps matches TRBD1 (6 bases). Looked up from germline, CDR1 is MNHEY and CDR2 is SVGEGT. The V end lost 6 bases, the J end lost 5 bases, and 11 bases lay between the germline ends. The CDR3 consists of 13 residues. The CDR3 loop reads CASRPGQYQPQHF. In nucleotides, the CDR3 is TGTGCCAGCAGACCCGGACAGTATCAGCCCCAGCATTTT.

The chain joins TRBV7-9 to TRBJ2-3; D is uncertain. CDR1 SEHNR and CDR2 FQNEAQ come from the germline V gene (reference sequence). This CDR3 has 17 amino acids. V was clipped by 1 base and J by 3 bases, with 17 bases between them. Here the CDR3 DNA reads TGTGCCAGCAGCTTAGAGTTCGGCTTCTCCTCAACAGATACGCAGTATTTT. This translates into CASSLEFGFSSTDTQYF.

This clonotype was seen repeatedly, ten times or more. The chain is built from TRBV5-5 and TRBJ1-1; a weak D match, TRBD1 (6 bases). The CDR3 extends over 17 amino acids. Germline values: CDR1 SGHKS, CDR2 YYEKEE (reference sequence). The germline V and J ends were trimmed by 2 bases and 1 base, with 18 bases remaining between them. The CDR3 region has the DNA TGTGCCAGCAGCTTATACAGGGCGCAACATTGGAACACTGAAGCTTTCTTT. The encoded protein is CASSLYRAQHWNTEAFF.

This clonotype was seen more than once but under ten times. DNA of the CDR3: TGTGCCAGCAGCCTCATAGGGGCGGGCACTGAAGCTTTCTTT. This sequence encodes CASSLIGAGTEAFF. The gene calls are TRBV12-3 or TRBV12-4 and TRBJ1-1, with D possibly TRBD1 on 5 matching bases. The CDR3 length is 14 residues. Trimming took 6 bases from V and 4 from J, leaving 15 bases between them.

The CDR3 sequence is CASSWGLAGAQETQYF. CDR3 nucleotides: TGTGCCAGCAGCTGGGGACTAGCGGGAGCCCAAGAGACCCAGTACTTC. The chain uses TRBV7-7 and TRBJ2-5; 14 bases line up with TRBD2. Trimming removed 4 bases from V and 1 base from J; junction bases left unmatched: 2. Germline V lookup: CDR1 SSHAT, CDR2 FNYEAQ (reference sequence). The CDR3 has 16 residues. The complete variable domain, with remaining parts taken from reference TRBV7-7 and TRBJ2-5, reads GAGVSQSPRYKVTKRGQDVTLRCDPISSHATLYWYQQALGQGPEFLTYFNYEAQPDKSGLPSDRFSAERPEGSISTLTIQRTEQRDSAMYRCASSWGLAGAQETQYFGPGTRLLVL.

This clonotype showed up just a few times. The rearrangement links TRBV5-1 to TRBJ1-4; D possibly corresponds to TRBD1 (5 bases). Germline V lookup: CDR1 SGHRS, CDR2 YFSETQ. The germline V and J ends were trimmed by 0 bases and 7 bases, with 13 bases remaining between them. CDR3 length: 15 residues. This CDR3 reads CASSLVGEIGEKLFF. The DNA for the CDR3 is TGCGCCAGCAGCTTGGTGGGGGAAATTGGTGAAAAACTGTTTTTT. The full variable domain, with the rest looked up from reference TRBV5-1 and TRBJ1-4, is KAGVTQTPRYLIKTRGQQVTLSCSPISGHRSVSWYQQTPGQGLQFLFEYFSETQRNKGNFPGRFSGRQFSNSRSEMNVSTLELGDSALYLCASSLVGEIGEKLFFGSGTQLSVL.